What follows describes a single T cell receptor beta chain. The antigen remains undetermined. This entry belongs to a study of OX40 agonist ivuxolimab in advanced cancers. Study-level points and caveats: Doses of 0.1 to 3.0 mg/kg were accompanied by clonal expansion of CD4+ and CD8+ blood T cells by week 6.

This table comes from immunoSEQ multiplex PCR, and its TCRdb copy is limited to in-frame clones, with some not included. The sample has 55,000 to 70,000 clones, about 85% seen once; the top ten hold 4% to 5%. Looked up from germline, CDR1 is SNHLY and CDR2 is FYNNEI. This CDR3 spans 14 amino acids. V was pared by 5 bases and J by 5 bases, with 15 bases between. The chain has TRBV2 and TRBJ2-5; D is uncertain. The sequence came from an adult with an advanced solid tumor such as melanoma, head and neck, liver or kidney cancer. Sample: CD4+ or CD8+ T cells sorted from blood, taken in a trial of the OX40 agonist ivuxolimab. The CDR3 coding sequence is TGTGCCAGCAGTTCCCGGGCTATAGTCGAGACCCAGTACTTC. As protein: CASSSRAIVETQYF.